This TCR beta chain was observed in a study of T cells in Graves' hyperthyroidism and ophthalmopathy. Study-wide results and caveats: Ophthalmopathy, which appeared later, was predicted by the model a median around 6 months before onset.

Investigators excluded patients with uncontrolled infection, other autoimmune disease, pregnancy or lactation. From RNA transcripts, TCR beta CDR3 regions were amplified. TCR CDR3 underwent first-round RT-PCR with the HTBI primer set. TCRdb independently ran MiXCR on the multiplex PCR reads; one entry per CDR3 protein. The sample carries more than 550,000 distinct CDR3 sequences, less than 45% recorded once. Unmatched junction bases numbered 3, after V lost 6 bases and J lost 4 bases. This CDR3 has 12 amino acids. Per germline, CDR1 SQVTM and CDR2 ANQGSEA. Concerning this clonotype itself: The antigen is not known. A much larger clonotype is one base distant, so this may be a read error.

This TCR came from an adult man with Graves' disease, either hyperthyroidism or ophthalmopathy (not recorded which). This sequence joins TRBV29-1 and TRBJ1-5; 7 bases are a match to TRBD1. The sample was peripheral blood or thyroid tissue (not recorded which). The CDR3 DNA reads TGCAGCGTGATGACAGGGAATCAGCCCCAGCATTTT. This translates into CSVMTGNQPQHF.